This T cell receptor beta chain was documented in a study of T cell responses to AZD1222 COVID-19 vaccine. Findings of the study overall: Spike was spanned by vaccine-associated CD4 TCRs, with dominance at 160-218 and 743-854.

The CDR3 runs 15 residues. CDR1 SEHNR and CDR2 FQNEAQ come from the germline V gene (reference sequence). V shed 6 bases, J shed 6 bases, and the junction held 10 bases outside the gene matches. Clones were read by immunoSEQ multiplex PCR, and TCRdb kept only the in-frame ones, dropping some. The sample includes 150,000 to 200,000 clones, 85% to 95% of them seen just once. Of note for this clone: The antigen remains unidentified.

The gene calls are TRBV7-9 and TRBJ2-1; 8 bases match TRBD1. The sequencing here drew on peripheral blood, taken on day 0 of AZD1222 vaccination. The receptor comes from an adult in good health. The CDR3 region is CASSRGQGGFNEQFF. The CDR3 bases are TGTGCCAGCAGTCGAGGACAGGGAGGATTCAATGAGCAGTTCTTC.